This entry lists 5 T cell receptor beta chains sequenced from one sample in a study of T-cell reconstitution after alpha-beta-depleted transplantation in children. Preparing the TCRbeta library involved the use of unique molecular identifiers. In TCRdb, the PCR reads were re-called with MiXCR into one record per CDR3 protein. Of 80,000 or so distinct CDR3 sequences in the sample, over 12% were seen once. The sequenced sample was PBMCs, mostly from graft donor cells, obtained 180 days after TCRalphabeta/CD19-depleted stem cell transplant. The receptor set was obtained from a male patient between 2 and 10 years old who had a stem cell transplant for acute lymphoblastic leukemia, so the T cells may come from the graft donor.

At least ten counts were recorded for this clonotype. The chain has TRBV7-9 and TRBJ1-2; D not certain. The CDR3 runs 14 residues. Germline V CDR1 and CDR2: SEHNR, FQNEAQ (reference sequence). Trimming took off 8 bases at V and 1 base at J, with 14 bases between the two ends. The CDR3 sequence: CASDLEFRNYGYTF. The CDR3 nucleotides read TGTGCCAGCGATTTGGAGTTCCGTAACTATGGCTACACCTTC.

This clonotype was recorded a few times. CDR3 protein: CASFKGINPGDTQYF. In nucleotides, the CDR3 is TGTGCCAGCTTCAAGGGTATCAATCCAGGGGATACGCAGTATTTT. The chain links TRBV7-9 to TRBJ2-3, with a tentative D call TRBD1 (5 bases). The CDR3 loop spans 15 amino acids. The V end lost 8 bases, the J end lost 6 bases, and 21 bases lay between the germline ends. CDR1 and CDR2 (germline): SEHNR, FQNEAQ (reference sequence).

J is TRBJ1-1 and V is TRBV6-1; 9 bases are shared with TRBD1. V lost 6 bases, J lost 4 bases, and 3 bases stayed unmatched. CDR1 is MNHNS, CDR2 SASEGT, per germline. This CDR3 is built from 13 residues. The CDR3 is CASRDRGRTEAFF. The CDR3 DNA reads TGTGCCAGCAGGGACAGGGGTCGCACTGAAGCTTTCTTT.

This clonotype was counted ten times or more. The chain recombines TRBV12-3 or TRBV12-4 with TRBJ1-2, with 9 bases lining up with TRBD1. Losses at the gene ends were 6 bases for V and 7 bases for J; bases not matched to a gene: 9. CDR3 size: 14 residues. Written as DNA, the CDR3 is TGTGCCAGCAGCTCTACAGGGGGCCCCTTTGGCTACACCTTC. Protein: CASSSTGGPFGYTF.

This clonotype is deemed medium-sized. The V call is TRBV28, the J call TRBJ2-7; D is perhaps TRBD1 (5 bases). The CDR3 is 14 amino acids. Germline CDR1 MDHEN, CDR2 SYDVKM. Between the trimmed V and J ends, which lost 3 bases and 4 bases, there was a span of 13 bases. CDR3 in DNA: TGTGCCAGCAGTTTTGGACGGCAGGGTTACGAGCAGTACTTC. Protein product: CASSFGRQGYEQYF.